Listed below are T cell receptor beta chains from one sample, sequenced in a study of T cells in Graves' hyperthyroidism and ophthalmopathy. TCRdb fed the multiplex PCR reads into MiXCR, producing one record per CDR3 protein. The table lists under 550,000 distinct CDR3 sequences, nearly 20% of them singletons. The sample taken for sequencing was blood. The receptors originated from a man aged 35-49 years with Graves' ophthalmopathy. Both conserved end residues are part of each CDR3. D genes are given only for firm matches. A clone size is listed for some rows: how often the clone was seen (once, few, many), or a class if it is expanded.

v_call	clone_size	j_call	d_call	cdr3_aa	cdr3_nt
TRBV7-9	many	TRBJ2-1	.	CASSYRQSSYNEQFF	TGTGCCAGCAGCTACAGGCAGAGCTCCTACAATGAGCAGTTCTTC
TRBV2	few	TRBJ2-1	.	CARGYRLGDEQFF	TGTGCCAGGGGGTACCGTCTCGGGGATGAGCAGTTCTTC
TRBV6-2/TRBV6-3	few	TRBJ2-7	TRBD2	CATWGLAGEGSSYEQYF	TGTGCCACCTGGGGACTAGCGGGAGAGGGTTCTTCCTACGAGCAGTACTTC
TRBV25-1	.	TRBJ2-7	TRBD1	CASSVGLGQGADEQYF	TGTGCCAGCAGTGTAGGATTAGGACAGGGGGCGGACGAGCAGTACTTC
TRBV28	few	TRBJ1-5	TRBD1	CASRDTGVQPQHF	TGTGCCAGCAGGGATACAGGGGTCCAGCCCCAGCATTTT
TRBV20-1	.	TRBJ1-6	.	CSAPRGDNSPLHF	TGCAGTGCTCCGAGGGGCGATAATTCACCCCTCCACTTT
TRBV7-8	many	TRBJ1-2	.	CASSYPGVAGYTF	TGTGCCAGCAGCTACCCGGGGGTGGCTGGCTACACCTTC
TRBV7-9	many	TRBJ2-1	.	CASSLVAEANDEQFF	TGTGCCAGCAGCTTAGTCGCGGAAGCGAACGATGAGCAGTTCTTC
TRBV5-7	few	TRBJ2-5	TRBD1	CASSRGLQGAQYF	TGTGCCAGCAGCAGAGGACTGCAGGGGGCCCAGTACTTC
TRBV20-1	.	TRBJ2-5	TRBD2	CSAGQGLAGGQGTQYF	TGCAGTGCCGGTCAGGGACTAGCGGGAGGCCAGGGGACCCAGTACTTC
TRBV30	.	TRBJ1-1	TRBD1	CAWSRDRGQGMNTEAFF	TGTGCCTGGAGTCGGGACAGGGGGCAAGGGATGAACACTGAAGCTTTCTTT
TRBV11-2	.	TRBJ2-5	TRBD2	CASSLAQLGLAGAGETQYF	TGTGCCAGCAGCTTAGCTCAACTTGGACTAGCGGGGGCTGGGGAGACCCAGTACTTC
TRBV20-1	.	TRBJ2-7	.	CSATTGQQKSYEQYF	TGCAGTGCTACTACGGGACAACAGAAGTCATACGAGCAGTACTTC
TRBV20-1	few	TRBJ2-1	.	CSAPRGGGTYNEQFF	TGCAGTGCTCCTCGAGGGGGGGGAACCTACAATGAGCAGTTCTTC
TRBV15	.	TRBJ1-4	TRBD1	CATSRVRQGAEKLFF	TGTGCCACCAGCAGAGTTCGGCAGGGGGCTGAAAAACTGTTTTTT
TRBV28	.	TRBJ2-7	.	CASSLWRYYEQYF	TGTGCCAGCAGTTTGTGGAGGTACTACGAGCAGTACTTC
TRBV12-3/TRBV12-4	few	TRBJ2-1	.	CASRPRAGDENEQFF	TGTGCCAGCAGACCCCGGGCAGGGGATGAGAATGAGCAGTTCTTC
TRBV11-2	many	TRBJ2-3	TRBD2	CATRTSEGTDTQYF	TGTGCCACCCGGACTAGCGAGGGCACAGATACGCAGTATTTT
TRBV5-1	many	TRBJ2-7	.	CASSSARSYQQYF	TGCGCCAGCAGCTCGGCCAGGTCCTACCAGCAGTACTTC
TRBV9	.	TRBJ2-7	TRBD2	CASSLSSGSNYEQYF	TGTGCCAGCAGCCTAAGCAGCGGGAGCAACTACGAGCAGTACTTC
TRBV9	few	TRBJ1-1	.	CASSVATGNTEAFF	TGTGCCAGCAGCGTAGCGACAGGGAACACTGAAGCTTTCTTT
TRBV2	few	TRBJ1-5	.	CASSEDSSPPNQPQHF	TGTGCCAGCAGTGAAGATAGTAGCCCCCCCAACCAGCCCCAGCATTTT
TRBV24-1	once	TRBJ2-1	.	CATSDNYQGTEQFF	TGTGCCACCAGTGACAATTACCAGGGGACCGAGCAGTTCTTC
TRBV6-1	few	TRBJ2-7	TRBD2	CASSEGGLNYEQYF	TGTGCCAGCAGTGAGGGAGGGCTTAACTACGAGCAGTACTTC
TRBV3-1	.	TRBJ1-4	.	CASSLSTGGPRNEKLFF	TGTGCCAGCAGCTTGTCAACCGGGGGACCCAGGAATGAAAAACTGTTTTTT
TRBV7-3	few	TRBJ2-1	.	CASSLQGQKGYNEQFF	TGTGCCAGCAGCTTACAGGGTCAAAAGGGGTACAATGAGCAGTTCTTC
TRBV12-3/TRBV12-4	.	TRBJ1-3	TRBD1	CASSPWTGGGNTIYF	TGTGCCAGCAGTCCGTGGACAGGTGGTGGAAACACCATATATTTT
TRBV2	many	TRBJ2-7	TRBD2	CASRGTSGGAIYEQYF	TGTGCCAGCAGAGGGACTAGCGGGGGGGCTATCTACGAGCAGTACTTC